This T cell receptor beta chain originates from a study of blood T cell repertoires in COVID-19. Data came from immunoSEQ multiplex PCR; TCRdb stores just in-frame clones and leaves some out. The sample includes 95,000 to 150,000 clones, roughly four fifths of them seen just once. The receptor was derived from a woman aged 70 to 79 with acute or convalescent COVID-19. Input material: peripheral blood.

The CDR3 region is CASSVGTSGNTEAFF. Written as DNA, the CDR3 is TGCGCCAGCAGCGTGGGGACATCAGGAAACACTGAAGCTTTCTTT. This rearrangement joins TRBV5-1 to TRBJ1-1; perhaps TRBD1 as D (6 bases). Trimming took off 4 bases at V and 2 bases at J, with 15 bases between the two ends. Germline CDR1 SGHRS, CDR2 YFSETQ. The CDR3 contains 15 residues. Using reference TRBV5-1 and TRBJ1-1 for the parts outside the CDR3, the full variable domain is KAGVTQTPRYLIKTRGQQVTLSCSPISGHRSVSWYQQTPGQGLQFLFEYFSETQRNKGNFPGRFSGRQFSNSRSEMNVSTLELGDSALYLCASSVGTSGNTEAFFGQGTRLTVV.